One and the same sample provided the 21 T cell receptor beta chains below, sequenced in a study of T cells in Graves' hyperthyroidism and ophthalmopathy. Researchers took RNA transcripts and amplified the TCR beta CDR3 regions from them. Using the HTBI primer set, a first-round RT-PCR was run on the TCR CDR3. MiXCR was run by TCRdb on the multiplex PCR reads, yielding one entry per CDR3 protein. Of about 420,000 distinct CDR3 sequences in the sample, approximately 15% were seen once. The specimen was blood. The receptor source for this set is a woman under 30 with Graves' hyperthyroidism.

This clonotype was counted only a few times. The rearrangement uses TRBV6-1 and TRBJ1-5; no clear D gene. The V end lost 5 bases, the J end lost 1 base, and 12 bases lay between the germline ends. Germline loops: CDR1 MNHNS, CDR2 SASEGT. The CDR3 runs to 15 residues. CDR3 DNA sequence: TGTGCCAGCAGTAACCGGGGAGGCAGCAATCAGCCCCAGCATTTT. It yields the protein CASSNRGGSNQPQHF.

The table lists this clonotype with many counts. V usage is TRBV12-3 or TRBV12-4 and J usage is TRBJ2-3; no clear D gene. The CDR3 runs to 12 residues. Between the trimmed V and J ends, which lost 5 bases and 6 bases, there was a span of 9 bases. CDR3 region: CASSPKSDTQYF. The DNA for the CDR3 is TGTGCCAGCAGTCCCAAGTCGGATACGCAGTATTTT.

The chain recombines TRBV10-3 with TRBJ1-1, with D possibly being TRBD1 (5 bases). This CDR3 has 12 residues. Germline CDR1 and CDR2: ENHRY and SYGVKD. V shed 4 bases and J shed 4 bases, with 7 bases lying between them. DNA for the CDR3: TGTGCCATCAGTGTAGGGGCCACTGAAGCTTTCTTT. Amino acids: CAISVGATEAFF.

The rearrangement joins TRBV7-2 to TRBJ2-7; D is perhaps TRBD2 (5 bases). Germline CDR1 is SGHTA and CDR2 is FQGNSA. The CDR3 has 14 residues. V lost 1 base to trimming and J lost 3 bases, with 10 bases between them. The CDR3 bases are TGTGCCAGCAGCTTAGTCGGCAGCGGCTACGAGCAGTACTTC. Encoded protein: CASSLVGSGYEQYF.

This clonotype was observed a few times. The chain links TRBV24-1 to TRBJ2-1; TRBD2 is a possible D gene (5 bases). Germline V lookup: CDR1 KGHDR, CDR2 SFDVKD. CDR3 length equals 11 residues. V lost 2 bases to trimming and J lost 12 bases, with 7 bases between them. The CDR3 loop is CATSDSSGQFF. In nucleotides, the CDR3 is TGTGCCACCAGTGATTCAAGCGGGCAGTTCTTC.

This clonotype was counted many times. The chain employs TRBV11-2 and TRBJ2-1; TRBD2 aligns across 9 bases. V was pared by 1 base and J by 4 bases, with 8 bases of the junction left unmatched. The CDR3 extends over 17 amino acids. Germline CDR1 reads SGHAT; CDR2 reads FQNNGV. The CDR3 DNA follows: TGTGCCAGCAGCTTAGCAGGTAGCGGGGGACCGTACAATGAGCAGTTCTTC. This translates into CASSLAGSGGPYNEQFF.

This clonotype appeared many times. The chain links TRBV27 to TRBJ1-1, with 10 bases lining up with TRBD1. Germline V CDR1 and CDR2: MNHEY, SMNVEV (reference sequence). There are 15 residues in the CDR3. Trimming removed 3 bases from V and 3 bases from J; junction bases left unmatched: 4. The CDR3 region has the DNA TGTGCCAGCAGTTTCTTTGGGACAGGGGACACTGAAGCTTTCTTT. Its translation: CASSFFGTGDTEAFF.

This clonotype was seen ten or more times. This chain links TRBV20-1 with TRBJ1-1; D is uncertain. Germline-derived CDR1 and CDR2 are DFQATT and SNEGSKA (reference sequence). Trimming took 3 bases from V and 4 from J, leaving 15 bases between them. The CDR3 extends over 14 amino acids. The CDR3 DNA sequence: TGCAGTGCTAGTTTCGGCGGGGTGGGCACTGAAGCTTTCTTT. This sequence encodes CSASFGGVGTEAFF.

In regard to this clonotype: This may come from a read error, since a much larger clone is one base off. The chain uses TRBV20-1 and TRBJ2-7; 8 bases are a match to TRBD1. V gave up 6 bases and J gave up 4 bases; unmatched junction bases: 11. This CDR3 contains 14 residues. Per the germline V gene, CDR1 is DFQATT and CDR2 is SNEGSKA (reference sequence). CDR3 coding DNA: TGCAGTGCAAGGGGCCGACAGGGGAATTACGAGCAGTACTTC. Its protein is CSARGRQGNYEQYF.

V is TRBV20-1 and J is TRBJ2-7; 12 bases match TRBD2. The CDR3 is 15 residues long. CDR1 and CDR2 from the germline V gene are DFQATT and SNEGSKA (reference sequence). Trimming cost V 3 bases and J 5 bases; bases outside gene matches: 8. The CDR3 reads CSASFGLAGRHEQYF. The CDR3 DNA follows: TGCAGTGCTAGCTTCGGACTAGCGGGGCGTCACGAGCAGTACTTC.

This clonotype was counted at least ten times. The chain is built from TRBV20-1 and TRBJ2-5; 8 bases are a match to TRBD2. The CDR3 totals 15 residues. Trimming at V came to 3 bases and at J to 0 bases, leaving 6 bases not matched to a gene. In germline, CDR1 is DFQATT, CDR2 SNEGSKA (reference sequence). CDR3 sequence (DNA): TGCAGTGCTAGGGAAGGGCGGGGGGACCAAGAGACCCAGTACTTC. Translated, it gives CSAREGRGDQETQYF.

The chain combines TRBV9 with TRBJ1-3, with 7 nucleotides matching TRBD1. Germline CDR1 reads SGDLS; CDR2 reads YYNGEE. This CDR3 is built from 15 residues. V was clipped by 0 bases and J by 2 bases; unmatched bases: 2. In nucleotides, the CDR3 is TGTGCCAGCAGCGTAGGAGGGACAGCTGGAAACACCATATATTTT. Its translation: CASSVGGTAGNTIYF.

In its sample, this clonotype was seen many times. This chain joins TRBV3-1 and TRBJ1-1; 7 bases map to TRBD1. There are 14 residues in the CDR3. The J segment lost 4 bases and the V segment lost 4 bases, leaving 6 bases of the junction unmatched. CDR1 is LGHDT and CDR2 is YNNKEL in the germline V gene (reference sequence). CDR3 loop: CASSLNRQGTEAFF. CDR3 nucleotides: TGTGCCAGCAGCCTAAATCGACAGGGCACTGAAGCTTTCTTT.

In its sample, this clonotype was seen many times. The chain recombines TRBV28 with TRBJ1-5, with 7 bases fitting TRBD1. J gave up 6 bases and V 4 bases, and 6 bases lay outside the gene matches. The CDR3 is 14 amino acids. Germline CDR1 reads MDHEN; CDR2 reads SYDVKM. For the CDR3, the DNA is TGTGCCAGCAGTTCAGGAGGGGGCCCTCAGCCCCAGCATTTT. It translates to CASSSGGGPQPQHF. The full variable domain, in which reference TRBV28 and TRBJ1-5 provide the parts outside the CDR3, is DVKVTQSSRYLVKRTGEKVFLECVQDMDHENMFWYRQDPGLGLRLIYFSYDVKMKEKGDIPEGYSVSREKKERFSLILESASTNQTSMYLCASSSGGGPQPQHFGDGTRLSIL.

Only a few counts were recorded for this clonotype. The genes are TRBV7-9 and TRBJ2-7; D tentatively fits TRBD1 or TRBD2 (6 bases each). The CDR3 extends over 14 amino acids. V shed 3 bases and J shed 6 bases, with 15 bases lying between them. CDR1 and CDR2 (germline): SEHNR, FQNEAQ (reference sequence). CDR3 protein: CASSFYRGPGEQYF. CDR3 nucleotides: TGTGCCAGCAGCTTTTATCGGGGGCCAGGCGAGCAGTACTTC.

At least ten counts were recorded for this clonotype. The gene calls are TRBV20-1 and TRBJ2-2, with 8 bases matching TRBD2. Germline assignment: CDR1 DFQATT and CDR2 SNEGSKA (reference sequence). The CDR3 extends over 14 amino acids. V gave up 6 bases and J gave up 2 bases; unmatched junction bases: 5. In nucleotides, the CDR3 is TGCAGTGCAAAGGGACTAGACAACACCGGGGAGCTGTTTTTT. It specifies CSAKGLDNTGELFF.

The chain joins TRBV2 to TRBJ2-2; 15 nucleotides match TRBD2. This CDR3 is built from 14 residues. CDR1 is SNHLY and CDR2 is FYNNEI in the germline V gene. Unmatched junction bases numbered 5, after V lost 11 bases and J lost 7 bases. The CDR3 is CAGGLAGGYGELFF. The DNA for the CDR3 is TGTGCCGGCGGACTAGCGGGAGGGTACGGGGAGCTGTTTTTT.

In this sample, this clonotype turned up many times. CDR3 amino acids: CASSYRGTSSPLHF. The CDR3 coding sequence is TGTGCCAGCAGTTACCGGGGGACAAGTTCACCCCTCCACTTT. The chain is built from TRBV6-5 and TRBJ1-6; the D gene is possibly TRBD1 (6 bases). The germline gives CDR1 MNHEY, CDR2 SVGAGI. This CDR3 is built from 14 residues. V was shortened by 2 bases and J by 9 bases, with 11 bases between the two germline ends.

There are a few counts of this clonotype. J is TRBJ1-4 and V is TRBV12-3 or TRBV12-4; D call uncertain. V was trimmed by 3 bases and J by 0 bases, leaving 14 bases between them. The length of the CDR3 is 17 residues. The chain's CDR3 is CASSFPQHSATNEKLFF. The CDR3 DNA reads as TGTGCCAGCAGTTTCCCCCAACACAGTGCAACTAATGAAAAACTGTTTTTT.

In its sample, this clonotype was seen many times. The genes are TRBV20-1 and TRBJ1-6; a possible D gene is TRBD1 (5 bases). Germline CDR1 reads DFQATT; CDR2 reads SNEGSKA (reference sequence). The V end lost 6 bases, the J end lost 6 bases, and 12 bases lay between the germline ends. CDR3 length: 13 amino acids. The CDR3 nucleotides are TGCAGTGCGGGGGAGGGACCTAATTCACCCCTCCACTTT. As protein: CSAGEGPNSPLHF.

The table lists this clonotype with many counts. V usage is TRBV3-1 and J usage is TRBJ2-2; 7 nucleotides match TRBD1. Germline V gene data show CDR1 as LGHDT and CDR2 as YNNKEL (reference sequence). This CDR3 has 15 amino acids. V shed 11 bases, J shed 7 bases, and the junction held 16 bases outside the gene matches. The CDR3 coding sequence is TGTGCCTCCCAGACGGGACAGTCGTTCGGCGGGGAGCTGTTTTTT. Encoded protein: CASQTGQSFGGELFF.